These T cell receptor beta chains were read from a single sample in a study of blood T cell repertoires in COVID-19. Using immunoSEQ multiplex PCR, the repertoire was profiled, and TCRdb retains in-frame clones only, with some absent. This table holds hundreds of thousands of clones, more than 75% found once. Sequences were obtained from peripheral blood. The source is a woman aged 18-29 years who had recovered from COVID-19. Each CDR3 is given with its conserved first and last residue. The D gene is left open where the match is weak. Size values are once, few and many counts, or a class for expanded clones, and some rows have none.

j_call: TRBJ1-4; v_call: TRBV7-2; d_call: TRBD1; clone_size: NA; cdr3_nt: TGTGCCAGCAGCTTAGGTTTCGGACAGGAACATAATGAAAAACTGTTTTTT; cdr3_aa: CASSLGFGQEHNEKLFF
j_call: TRBJ2-1; v_call: TRBV7-2; d_call: TRBD2; clone_size: once; cdr3_nt: TGTGCCAGCAGCTTCGGGACTAGCGTCGCTGAGCAGTTCTTC; cdr3_aa: CASSFGTSVAEQFF
j_call: TRBJ2-1; v_call: TRBV11-2; d_call: TRBD2; clone_size: NA; cdr3_nt: TGTGCCAGCAGCTTAGATCTAGGTGGTAGCGGGAGATGGAATGAGCAGTTCTTC; cdr3_aa: CASSLDLGGSGRWNEQFF
j_call: TRBJ1-2; v_call: TRBV7-2; d_call: NA; clone_size: NA; cdr3_nt: TGTGCCAGCAGCTTAGCTCACAGCTATGGCTACACCTTC; cdr3_aa: CASSLAHSYGYTF
j_call: TRBJ1-6; v_call: TRBV27; d_call: NA; clone_size: NA; cdr3_nt: TGTGCCAGCAGTCCGATCACAACCCCGGGAGGGGACACGAATTCACCCCTCCACTTT; cdr3_aa: CASSPITTPGGDTNSPLHF
j_call: TRBJ2-4; v_call: TRBV5-4; d_call: TRBD2; clone_size: NA; cdr3_nt: TGTGCCAGCAGCTTAACTAGCGGGAGGGGGGACATTCAGTACTTC; cdr3_aa: CASSLTSGRGDIQYF
j_call: TRBJ2-3; v_call: TRBV5-4; d_call: TRBD2; clone_size: NA; cdr3_nt: TGTGCCAGCAGCTTGGCTCTACGCGGGAGCGGATCAGATACGCAGTATTTT; cdr3_aa: CASSLALRGSGSDTQYF
j_call: TRBJ1-1; v_call: TRBV5-1; d_call: NA; clone_size: NA; cdr3_nt: TGCGCCAGCAGCTTGGGCGACACTGAAGCTTTCTTT; cdr3_aa: CASSLGDTEAFF
j_call: TRBJ2-1; v_call: TRBV9; d_call: NA; clone_size: NA; cdr3_nt: TGTGCCAGCTCCTGGGGGGGCGGGAGCCCCTACAATGAGCAGTTCTTC; cdr3_aa: CASSWGGGSPYNEQFF
j_call: TRBJ1-3; v_call: TRBV19; d_call: NA; clone_size: NA; cdr3_nt: TGTGCCAGTACCCCAAACCACATCCCTGGAAACACCATATATTTT; cdr3_aa: CASTPNHIPGNTIYF
j_call: TRBJ1-2; v_call: TRBV19; d_call: NA; clone_size: NA; cdr3_nt: TGTGCCAGTAGTATGGGGGGAAAGCCTAACTATGGCTACACCTTC; cdr3_aa: CASSMGGKPNYGYTF
j_call: TRBJ1-5; v_call: TRBV10-3; d_call: NA; clone_size: NA; cdr3_nt: TGTGCCATCAGTGAGCGTATAGGGGATCAGCCCCAGCATTTT; cdr3_aa: CAISERIGDQPQHF
j_call: TRBJ2-3; v_call: TRBV19; d_call: TRBD1; clone_size: NA; cdr3_nt: TGTGCCAGTAGTATCCTGACAGGGGGAAGCACAGATACGCAGTATTTT; cdr3_aa: CASSILTGGSTDTQYF
j_call: TRBJ2-3; v_call: TRBV7-6; d_call: TRBD2; clone_size: NA; cdr3_nt: TGTGCCAGCAGTCGTACGCTAGCGGGGGGCTTCGCACTCACAGATACGCAGTATTTT; cdr3_aa: CASSRTLAGGFALTDTQYF
j_call: TRBJ1-2; v_call: TRBV3-1/TRBV3-2; d_call: NA; clone_size: few; cdr3_nt: TGTGCCAGCAGCCTCGCCTCGACAGACACTCGGTATGGCTACACCTTC; cdr3_aa: CASSLASTDTRYGYTF
j_call: TRBJ2-5; v_call: TRBV27; d_call: NA; clone_size: NA; cdr3_nt: TGTGCCAGCAGTCCGCGCCTAACTACCCAAGAGACCCAGTACTTC; cdr3_aa: CASSPRLTTQETQYF
j_call: TRBJ2-1; v_call: TRBV4-1; d_call: NA; clone_size: NA; cdr3_nt: TGCGCCAGCAGCCAAGACCCCTTACTCTCCTACAATGAGCAGTTCTTC; cdr3_aa: CASSQDPLLSYNEQFF
j_call: TRBJ1-1; v_call: TRBV5-1; d_call: NA; clone_size: once; cdr3_nt: TGCGCCAGCGAGGGGGAAATGAACACTGAAGCTTTCTTT; cdr3_aa: CASEGEMNTEAFF
j_call: TRBJ2-1; v_call: TRBV6-2/TRBV6-3; d_call: TRBD2; clone_size: NA; cdr3_nt: TGTGCCAGCAGTCAGGCACTTGGGACTAGCGTCAATGAGCAGTTCTTC; cdr3_aa: CASSQALGTSVNEQFF
j_call: TRBJ2-3; v_call: TRBV15; d_call: TRBD2; clone_size: NA; cdr3_nt: TGTGCCACCAGCAGAGGCGGACTAGCGGGAAAGGAACATACGCAGTATTTT; cdr3_aa: CATSRGGLAGKEHTQYF
j_call: TRBJ1-3; v_call: TRBV7-2; d_call: TRBD1; clone_size: few; cdr3_nt: TGTGCCAGCAGCACGGGGACAGTCTCTGGAAACACCATATATTTT; cdr3_aa: CASSTGTVSGNTIYF
j_call: TRBJ1-1; v_call: TRBV18; d_call: TRBD1; clone_size: NA; cdr3_nt: TGTGCCAGCTCACCACAACAGGGGGCTAAGAGTACTGAAGCTTTCTTT; cdr3_aa: CASSPQQGAKSTEAFF
j_call: TRBJ2-3; v_call: TRBV9; d_call: NA; clone_size: few; cdr3_nt: TGTGCCAGCAGCCCTGACTTGAGGGCAGATACGCAGTATTTT; cdr3_aa: CASSPDLRADTQYF
j_call: TRBJ2-5; v_call: TRBV12-3/TRBV12-4; d_call: TRBD2; clone_size: once; cdr3_nt: TGTGCCAGCAGTGGGACTAGCGGTCAGACCCAGTACTTC; cdr3_aa: CASSGTSGQTQYF
j_call: TRBJ1-5; v_call: TRBV29-1; d_call: TRBD1; clone_size: NA; cdr3_nt: TGCAGCGTTGGAAGCCGGGACAGGGTCCAGCCCCAGCATTTT; cdr3_aa: CSVGSRDRVQPQHF
j_call: TRBJ1-1; v_call: TRBV18; d_call: NA; clone_size: NA; cdr3_nt: TGTGCCAGCTCACCCCCCACAGGGTCCACTGAAGCTTTCTTT; cdr3_aa: CASSPPTGSTEAFF
j_call: TRBJ1-1; v_call: TRBV29-1; d_call: NA; clone_size: NA; cdr3_nt: TGCAGCGTCGTAAGACCTACAGTGAACACTGAAGCTTTCTTT; cdr3_aa: CSVVRPTVNTEAFF